The clone carrying this TCR beta chain is medium-sized in the sample. The sample belongs to a study of T cell responses to AZD1222 COVID-19 vaccine. The method was immunoSEQ multiplex PCR; TCRdb's version includes in-frame clones alone and lacks a portion of them. The sample includes over 150,000 clones, approximately 90% of them seen just once. The TCR sequence derives from an adult in good health. The specimen comprised peripheral blood, sampled on day 0 of AZD1222 vaccination.

This CDR3 is CASSEEGLAGLYNEQFF. The CDR3 DNA sequence: TGTGCCAGCAGTGAAGAGGGACTAGCGGGGCTCTACAATGAGCAGTTCTTC. The chain recombines TRBV6-1 with TRBJ2-1; TRBD2 matches at 13 bases. The germline gives CDR1 MNHNS, CDR2 SASEGT. Trimming at V came to 1 base and at J to 3 bases, leaving 3 bases not matched to a gene. There are 17 residues in the CDR3.